A selection of T cell receptor beta chains follows, all from one sample in a study of PD-L1 blockade in urothelial cancer. Using immunoSEQ multiplex PCR, the repertoire was profiled, and TCRdb retains in-frame clones only, with some absent. This sample has about 87,000 clones; 84% occur once, and the top ten carry roughly 1.9%. The sample consisted of PBMCs, taken around atezolizumab (anti-PD-L1) treatment. The source of these receptors is a man aged 55 to 70 with urothelial cancer. Both conserved end residues are part of each CDR3. A D gene is named only where the DNA matches it firmly. Expanded clones get a size class; other rows say once, few or many, or leave the size out.

clone size	J gene	V gene	D gene	CDR3 DNA	CDR3 protein
-	TRBJ2-4	TRBV11-2	-	TGTGCCAGCAGGATGACTGGAAACATTCAGTACTTC	CASRMTGNIQYF
-	TRBJ1-4	TRBV19	TRBD1	TGTGCCAGTAGTACGGACAGGGCCGAAAAACTGTTTTTT	CASSTDRAEKLFF
-	TRBJ1-1	TRBV5-1	TRBD1	TGCGCCAGCTATGAGACAGGGGGCTTAAGCACTGAAGCTTTCTTT	CASYETGGLSTEAFF
-	TRBJ2-7	TRBV7-2	-	TGTGCCAGCAGCTTAGCCTTAATCCCCTCTACCGAGCAGTACTTC	CASSLALIPSTEQYF
-	TRBJ2-3	TRBV10-1	TRBD2	TGCGCCAGCAGTGATCTAGCGGGAGGCACAGATACGCAGTATTTT	CASSDLAGGTDTQYF
-	TRBJ1-4	TRBV7-9	TRBD1	TGTGCCAGCAGCCCCCGGGCAGGGGGAGGTGAAAAACTGTTTTTT	CASSPRAGGGEKLFF
few	TRBJ1-1	TRBV18	-	TGTGCCAGCTCCCCGAGGAACACTGAAGCTTTCTTT	CASSPRNTEAFF
-	TRBJ2-3	TRBV5-4	TRBD2	TGTGCCAGCAGACATACTAGCGGAACTAGCACAGATACGCAGTATTTT	CASRHTSGTSTDTQYF
-	TRBJ2-5	TRBV7-2	-	TGTGCCAGCAGCTTACTCGGGAGTACAGAGACCCAGTACTTC	CASSLLGSTETQYF
-	TRBJ2-5	TRBV5-1	-	TGCGCCAGCAGCTTAAGCAGGGGCGGTGGAGAGACCCAGTACTTC	CASSLSRGGGETQYF
-	TRBJ1-2	TRBV28	-	TGTGCCAGCAGTTTCGGGGGTTTTCTCAACTATGGCTACACCTTC	CASSFGGFLNYGYTF
-	TRBJ2-1	TRBV11-1	TRBD1	TGTGCCAGCAGCATGGACAGGGGGCACTACAATGAGCAGTTCTTC	CASSMDRGHYNEQFF
-	TRBJ1-5	TRBV2	-	TGTGCCAGCAGTGAAGGTTCGGAGAGCAATCAGCCCCAGCATTTT	CASSEGSESNQPQHF
-	TRBJ2-3	TRBV9	-	TGTGCCAGCAGCCGCGGTCCCAGCGGCACAGATACGCAGTATTTT	CASSRGPSGTDTQYF
once	TRBJ2-1	TRBV5-6	TRBD1	TGTGCCAGCAGCTTGAACAGGGGCAATGAGCAGTTCTTC	CASSLNRGNEQFF
-	TRBJ2-7	TRBV14	TRBD1	TGTGCCAGCAGCCCGACCGGGACAGGGGGCTACGAGCAGTACTTC	CASSPTGTGGYEQYF
-	TRBJ2-4	TRBV6-5	-	TGTGCCAGCAGTTTCCGGGACATCCCAAACATTCAGTACTTC	CASSFRDIPNIQYF
-	TRBJ2-5	TRBV6-1	TRBD2	TGTGCCAGCAGTGAAGCCTCCGGGACTAGCGGGAGGAGGAAAAAGACCCAGTACTTC	CASSEASGTSGRRKKTQYF
-	TRBJ2-7	TRBV5-1	TRBD1	TGCGCCAGCAGCGAGGCAGGACAGGGGCCAGCCTACGAGCAGTACTTC	CASSEAGQGPAYEQYF
-	TRBJ1-2	TRBV9	-	TGTGCCAGCAGCACCGACGTAGGGGTCCCCTATGGCTACACCTTC	CASSTDVGVPYGYTF
-	TRBJ2-3	TRBV27	TRBD2	TGTGCCAGCAGTCAAAAGACTAGCTGGCACCAGGGCATATCACATACGCAGTATTTT	CASSQKTSWHQGISHTQYF
-	TRBJ1-1	TRBV10-3	TRBD1	TGTGCCATCAGTGAGTCTCGGGGCAGGGGGGTGGAATCTGAAGCTTTCTTT	CAISESRGRGVESEAFF
-	TRBJ1-1	TRBV6-5	TRBD1	TGTGCCAGCAGTTACACGGGGACAGGGAACACTGAAGCTTTCTTT	CASSYTGTGNTEAFF
-	TRBJ2-2	TRBV6-1	-	TGTGCCAGCAGTGAAGGCGAAGGGCGGGCCGGGGAGCTGTTTTTT	CASSEGEGRAGELFF
-	TRBJ1-1	TRBV7-9	-	TGTGCCAGCACCCAGGGTCTCACTGAAGCTTTCTTT	CASTQGLTEAFF
-	TRBJ2-2	TRBV2	-	TGTGCCAGCTCTCTCAGACACGGGGAGCTGTTTTTT	CASSLRHGELFF
-	TRBJ1-1	TRBV21-1	-	TGTGCCAGCAGCAAAGCAGGACAGGGCAACACTGAAGCTTTCTTT	CASSKAGQGNTEAFF
-	TRBJ1-1	TRBV7-9	TRBD1	TGTGCCAGCAGCCCGGGACAGTCCGGTATGAACACTGAAGCTTTCTTT	CASSPGQSGMNTEAFF
-	TRBJ2-7	TRBV6-6	TRBD2	TGTGCCAGCAGAAGCACTAGCGGGGGGTTACTCTACGAGCAGTACTTC	CASRSTSGGLLYEQYF
-	TRBJ2-7	TRBV15	TRBD1	TGTGCCACCAGCAGAGATTTAAATTTGGGCCGGGACAGGGGCTACGAGCAGTACTTC	CATSRDLNLGRDRGYEQYF
-	TRBJ2-7	TRBV12-5	-	TGTGCTAGTGGTTTTCTCCAGAACGCGGGCTCCTACGAGCAGTACTTC	CASGFLQNAGSYEQYF
-	TRBJ2-5	TRBV7-9	TRBD1	TGTGCCGGCAGCTTGCCAGGGACAGGGGGGAAAGAGACCCAGTACTTC	CAGSLPGTGGKETQYF
-	TRBJ2-3	TRBV19	TRBD2	TGTGCCAGTAGTATATCCGGGACTAGCGGGACCCCAGATACGCAGTATTTT	CASSISGTSGTPDTQYF
-	TRBJ2-1	TRBV6-1	-	TGTGCCAGCGGGACCTCCGGGAGCAGTGATGAGCAGTTCTTC	CASGTSGSSDEQFF
few	TRBJ1-2	TRBV28	-	TGTGCCAGCGCGGACAGTATCTTGGGCTACACCTTC	CASADSILGYTF
few	TRBJ1-2	TRBV5-8	TRBD1	TGTGCCAGCAGCTCAAGGTCCGGGACAGGGGGCTTCCTAAAGGAGGGCTACACCTTC	CASSSRSGTGGFLKEGYTF
-	TRBJ1-2	TRBV5-4	TRBD1	TGTGCCAGCAGCTCCGGGACAGAAATGTATGGCTACACCTTC	CASSSGTEMYGYTF
-	TRBJ1-6	TRBV14	TRBD1	TGTGCCAGCAGATCGAACTCGGGACAGGGGATCAATTCACCCCTCCACTTT	CASRSNSGQGINSPLHF
-	TRBJ1-5	TRBV27	TRBD1	TGTGCCAGCAGTCCCCGTACAGGGGGTCAGCCCCAGCATTTT	CASSPRTGGQPQHF
-	TRBJ2-1	TRBV13	TRBD2	TGTGCCAGCAGCCCCCCGGGACTAGCGGGATGGGAGCAGTTCTTC	CASSPPGLAGWEQFF
-	TRBJ2-1	TRBV19	TRBD2	TGTGCCAGTAGTAGGGGGACTAGCGGGGTGGCCAATGAGCAGTTCTTC	CASSRGTSGVANEQFF
-	TRBJ1-5	TRBV19	TRBD1	TGTGCCAGTAGTATCAGGGACAGAAATCAGCCCCAGCATTTT	CASSIRDRNQPQHF
once	TRBJ2-1	TRBV7-9	TRBD2	TGTGCCAGCAGCTTGTACGGACTAGCGGGTCGCAATGAGCAGTTCTTC	CASSLYGLAGRNEQFF
few	TRBJ1-5	TRBV10-2	-	TGCGCCAGCAGTGAGCTCTCGCAGCCCCAGCATTTT	CASSELSQPQHF
-	TRBJ2-3	TRBV2	-	TGTGCCAGCAAACAGAGGTCACAGGGACCAGATACGCAGTATTTT	CASKQRSQGPDTQYF
-	TRBJ2-2	TRBV7-9	TRBD2	TGTGCCAGCAGCTTTCGACTAGCGGAGAGGAGAACCGGGGAGCTGTTTTTT	CASSFRLAERRTGELFF
once	TRBJ2-7	TRBV27	TRBD1	TGTGCCAGCAGGTACGGGGGACAGGCCTACGAGCAGTACTTC	CASRYGGQAYEQYF